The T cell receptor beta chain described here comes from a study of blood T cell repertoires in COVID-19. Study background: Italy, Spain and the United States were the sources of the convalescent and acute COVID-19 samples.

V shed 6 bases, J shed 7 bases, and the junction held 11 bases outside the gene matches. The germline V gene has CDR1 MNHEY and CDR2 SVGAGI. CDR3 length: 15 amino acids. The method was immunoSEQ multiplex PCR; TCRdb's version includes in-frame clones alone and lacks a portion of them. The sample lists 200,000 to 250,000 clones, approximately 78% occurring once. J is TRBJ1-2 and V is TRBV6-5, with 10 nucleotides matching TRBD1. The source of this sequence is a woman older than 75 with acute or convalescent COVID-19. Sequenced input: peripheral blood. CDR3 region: CASRSPGTGESGYTF. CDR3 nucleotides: TGTGCCAGCAGAAGCCCCGGGACAGGGGAGTCTGGCTACACCTTC.